The table lists the clone carrying this T cell receptor (beta chain) with many counts. TCRdb reprocessed the 5' RACE reads via MiXCR and lists one record per CDR3 protein. The top ten clones hold under 4.5% of a sample with tens of thousands of distinct CDR3 sequences, roughly 8.7% of them seen once. The source of the sample is a study of early T cells in non-severe SARS-CoV-2 infection. This CDR3 has 11 residues. Trimming removed 2 bases at V and 5 bases at J, with 3 bases between. Germline assignment: CDR1 SGHTA and CDR2 FQGNSA. The TCR was taken from an adult who was a healthcare worker with PCR-confirmed SARS-CoV-2 infection or an uninfected control (not recorded which). The starting material was whole blood, obtained at baseline. This chain joins TRBV7-2 and TRBJ2-5; D call uncertain. The CDR3 loop is CASSLLETQYF. DNA for the CDR3: TGTGCCAGCAGCTTACTGGAGACCCAGTACTTC.